This TCR beta chain was retrieved from a study of CD8+ T cells in alopecia areata. Trimming took off 3 bases at V and 5 bases at J, with 14 bases between the two ends. This CDR3 is 15 amino acids long. The germline V gene encodes CDR1 MDHEN and CDR2 SYDVKM. Findings and limits, study-wide: Normal skin contains resident alphabeta T cells, and these are also sequenced in scalp samples. Possibly because of HLA-related factors, TCR sharing was less clear across patients than in mice.

It was cDNA, reverse transcribed from extracted RNA, that served as the sequencing template. Method: immunoSEQ multiplex PCR; TCRdb's copy keeps in-frame clones and lacks some. The repertoire consists of 65,000 to 90,000 clones, with just over 50% occurring once and the leading ten covering around 5%. This clone was counted only a few times. Its antigen is unidentified. The sequence derives from a human donor with alopecia areata. The rearrangement links TRBV28 to TRBJ1-5; the D is unclear. Sequencing was carried out using NKG2D-high CD8+ T cells sorted from blood. This chain's CDR3 is CASSFNGDPDQPQHF. The CDR3 bases are TGTGCCAGCAGTTTCAACGGGGATCCTGATCAGCCCCAGCATTTT.